This is a list of T cell receptor beta chains from one sample in a study of cytomegalovirus exposure and HLA in healthy donors. Here immunoSEQ multiplex PCR was the method, and the copy in TCRdb shows in-frame clones only, minus some. Of 120,000 to 150,000 clones detected, approximately 86% appear once; the ten largest clones hold 0.45% to 0.55%. The sample consisted of PBMCs. The origin of the receptors is a woman aged 40 to 49 in good health and CMV-seronegative. CDR3s include the opening cysteine and the closing phenylalanine or tryptophan. The D gene is left open where the match is weak. Expanded clones get a size class; other rows say once, few or many, or leave the size out.

>TRBD2|.|TRBV7-8|TRBJ2-7
CASSLDPGRDEQYF
TGTGCCAGCAGCTTAGATCCGGGGAGGGACGAGCAGTACTTC
>.|.|TRBV7-2|TRBJ2-1
CASSLPGYGNEQFF
TGTGCCAGCAGCCTGCCAGGTTATGGCAATGAGCAGTTCTTC
>TRBD2|.|TRBV30|TRBJ2-7
CAWSQLAGSEQYF
TGTGCCTGGAGTCAACTAGCGGGAAGCGAGCAGTACTTC
>TRBD1|.|TRBV7-2|TRBJ2-7
CASTLGQGVYEQYF
TGTGCCAGCACACTCGGACAGGGAGTGTACGAGCAGTACTTC
>.|.|TRBV7-2|TRBJ2-5
CASSPPRTRGGTQYF
TGTGCCAGCAGCCCCCCCCGGACAAGGGGAGGCACCCAGTACTTC
>.|.|TRBV2|TRBJ1-1
CASSEIGGVYGAFF
TGTGCCAGCAGTGAAATTGGGGGGGTATACGGAGCTTTCTTT
>.|.|TRBV2|TRBJ2-7
CASSEGAGLGHF
TGTGCCAGCAGTGAAGGTGCAGGGCTTGGACACTTC
>.|.|TRBV6-5|TRBJ1-6
CASRWDWGNSPLHF
TGTGCCAGCCGATGGGACTGGGGTAATTCACCCCTCCACTTT
>TRBD2|.|TRBV5-1|TRBJ2-7
CASSLGGLAGASYEQYF
TGCGCCAGCAGCTTGGGGGGACTAGCGGGAGCGTCCTACGAGCAGTACTTC
>.|few|TRBV6-5|TRBJ1-5
CASSYSTAGNQPQHF
TGTGCCAGCAGTTACTCGACCGCGGGAAATCAGCCCCAGCATTTT
>.|.|TRBV28|TRBJ2-7
CASSLRIVSYEQYF
TGTGCCAGCAGTTTGAGGATCGTTTCCTACGAGCAGTACTTC
>.|.|TRBV4-3|TRBJ2-2
CASSQSANTGELFF
TGCGCCAGCAGCCAATCGGCGAACACCGGGGAGCTGTTTTTT
>.|.|TRBV6-1|TRBJ1-3
CASSERGSSGNTIYF
TGTGCCAGCAGTGAAAGGGGGTCCTCTGGAAACACCATATATTTT
>.|.|TRBV4-1|TRBJ2-2
CASRLGGGADGELFF
TGCGCCAGCAGGTTGGGGGGGGGCGCAGACGGGGAGCTGTTTTTT
>TRBD1|few|TRBV4-2|TRBJ2-7
CASSQPAGTGFDEQYF
TGTGCCAGCAGCCAACCCGCCGGGACAGGGTTCGACGAGCAGTACTTC
>TRBD1|.|TRBV11-3|TRBJ2-7
CASSLRQGGSSYEQYF
TGTGCCAGCAGCTTAAGACAGGGTGGGTCCTCCTACGAGCAGTACTTC
>TRBD1|.|TRBV29-1|TRBJ2-5
CSVDRDRGRKETQYF
TGCAGCGTTGACCGGGACAGGGGGCGCAAAGAGACCCAGTACTTC
>TRBD1|.|TRBV5-1|TRBJ2-5
CASSQYGTGEETQYF
TGCGCCAGCAGCCAGTATGGGACAGGGGAAGAGACCCAGTACTTC
>TRBD1|.|TRBV2|TRBJ1-1
CASTPGGRGTEAFF
TGTGCCAGCACCCCAGGGGGCAGGGGGACTGAAGCTTTCTTT
>.|.|TRBV9|TRBJ2-1
CASSARDWAYNEQFF
TGTGCCAGCAGCGCCCGGGACTGGGCCTACAATGAGCAGTTCTTC
>TRBD1|.|TRBV5-4|TRBJ2-5
CAGLRQGAEETQYF
TGTGCCGGGTTACGACAGGGGGCGGAGGAGACCCAGTACTTC
>.|.|TRBV10-3|TRBJ1-2
CAIALGGGNYGYTF
TGTGCCATCGCCCTCGGGGGAGGTAACTATGGCTACACCTTC
>.|.|TRBV11-2|TRBJ2-2
CASKMGVNTGELFF
TGTGCCAGTAAAATGGGAGTGAACACCGGGGAGCTGTTTTTT
>TRBD1|.|TRBV19|TRBJ2-5
CASSIDPGQRETQYF
TGTGCCAGTAGTATAGATCCGGGACAGAGGGAGACCCAGTACTTC
>.|.|TRBV9|TRBJ2-3
CASSVVLDTQYF
TGTGCCAGCAGCGTAGTATTGGATACGCAGTATTTT
>.|.|TRBV9|TRBJ2-7
CASSAGRGSYEQYF
TGTGCCAGCAGCGCTGGTCGGGGCTCCTACGAGCAGTACTTC
>.|.|TRBV18|TRBJ2-1
CASSPWRADNEQFF
TGTGCCAGCTCACCATGGAGGGCCGACAATGAGCAGTTCTTC
>TRBD1|few|TRBV7-9|TRBJ1-2
CASSLAGTGRFGYTF
TGTGCCAGCAGCTTAGCCGGGACAGGGCGGTTTGGCTACACCTTC
>TRBD1|.|TRBV11-2|TRBJ2-2
CASLGGTNTGELFF
TGTGCCAGCCTAGGGGGCACGAACACCGGGGAGCTGTTTTTT
>.|.|TRBV28|TRBJ1-4
CASRGGIKDELREKLFF
TGTGCCAGCAGGGGGGGGATCAAAGACGAATTGCGGGAAAAACTGTTTTTT
>.|.|TRBV21-1|TRBJ2-5
CASSTTGIQETQYF
TGTGCCAGCAGCACAACCGGGATCCAAGAGACCCAGTACTTC
>.|.|TRBV5-4|TRBJ1-2
CAGGAGLKNGYTF
TGTGCCGGCGGGGCAGGGCTGAAAAATGGCTACACCTTC
>.|.|TRBV27|TRBJ2-7
CASSLKYLSSYEQYF
TGTGCCAGCAGTTTAAAATATCTTAGCTCCTACGAGCAGTACTTC
>TRBD1|.|TRBV6-6|TRBJ1-2
CASSSSGQGGYGYTF
TGTGCCAGCAGCTCCTCTGGACAGGGTGGCTATGGCTACACCTTC
>.|.|TRBV6-1|TRBJ1-4
CASSAGSSNEKLFF
TGTGCCAGCAGTGCAGGGTCGTCTAATGAAAAACTGTTTTTT
>TRBD2|.|TRBV19|TRBJ2-1
CASSIDASGILYNEQFF
TGTGCCAGTAGTATAGATGCTAGCGGGATTTTGTACAATGAGCAGTTCTTC
>.|.|TRBV20-1|TRBJ2-7
CSARVRYEQYF
TGCAGTGCTAGAGTGCGCTACGAGCAGTACTTC
>TRBD1|.|TRBV19|TRBJ1-5
CASSIGTGWDQPQHF
TGTGCCAGTAGTATAGGGACAGGGTGGGATCAGCCCCAGCATTTT
>.|.|TRBV5-5|TRBJ2-4
CASSKREDIQYF
TGTGCCAGCAGCAAACGAGAAGACATTCAGTACTTC
>.|.|TRBV6-5|TRBJ1-4
CASSYRDGSTNEKLFF
TGTGCCAGCAGTTACCGAGACGGGTCAACTAATGAAAAACTGTTTTTT
>.|.|TRBV28|TRBJ1-2
CASRQGQRDGYTF
TGTGCCAGCAGACAAGGACAGAGGGATGGCTACACCTTC